This T cell receptor beta chain was captured by sequencing in a study of blood T cell repertoires in COVID-19. For the study at large: The origin of the acute and convalescent COVID-19 samples was the United States, Italy and Spain. T cells, B-cell-depleted T cells, or PBMCs provided the cDNA or gDNA that served as material.

CDR3 length: 15 amino acids. Germline values: CDR1 SGHRS, CDR2 YFSETQ. The trim removed 2 bases at V and 9 bases at J, leaving 11 bases unmatched. In the original analysis: Amplification of reference gene primers was used by the study to estimate nucleated cell counts. Profiling relied on immunoSEQ multiplex PCR, and the TCRdb table lists in-frame clones only, not all of them. That table is the source of V, J and clone size, and D and trimming were worked out from the DNA. The sample has about 45,000 clones; approximately 87% are singletons. The V call is TRBV5-1, the J call TRBJ2-1; 7 nucleotides match TRBD1. The sample was peripheral blood. The clonotype was recovered from a human donor in a cohort sampled during active COVID-19. CDR3 coding DNA: TGCGCCAGCAGCTTCCAGGACAGGTCGCATGGTGAGCAGTTCTTC. It translates to CASSFQDRSHGEQFF.